These 22 T cell receptor beta chains share one sample of origin, sequenced in a study of T cells in Graves' hyperthyroidism and ophthalmopathy (dated by TCRdb to between 2018 and 2021). Library preparation used multiplex PCR. This sample was sequenced with an Illumina HiSeq 2000. Amplification of TCR beta CDR3 regions was carried out from RNA transcripts. For the first round of RT-PCR on the TCR CDR3, the HTBI primer set was used together with the Qiagen OneStep RT-PCR kit. Through fastp at Q25 and MiXCR, TCRdb rebuilt clones from the public reads, retaining in-frame beta chains. One record per CDR3 amino acid sequence lists the most common genes and DNA. Here the sample has about 360,000 distinct CDR3 sequences; about 12% occur a single time. The ten top clones hold around a tenth of the sample. Input material: blood. Receptors originate from a woman aged 18-30 years with Graves' hyperthyroidism.

This chain joins TRBV10-2 and TRBJ2-2; D is perhaps TRBD1 (8 bases). The V gene's germline CDR1 is WSHSY and CDR2 SAAADI. The CDR3 has 17 amino acids. Trimming pared 4 bases from V and 2 bases from J, leaving 17 bases between. In DNA form, the CDR3 reads TGCGCCAGCAGTGGGACTACAGGGGGGGGAAACACCGGGGAGCTGTTTTTT. As protein: CASSGTTGGGNTGELFF.

This clonotype came up a few times. This chain connects TRBV13 to TRBJ2-1, with 10 positions matching TRBD2. V lost 6 bases to trimming and J lost 0 bases; unmatched junction nucleotides: 5. Germline-derived CDR1 and CDR2 are PRHDT and FYEKMQ (reference sequence). CDR3 size: 16 residues. CDR3 sequence (DNA): TGTGCCAGCAGATTTAGCGGGAGGTACTCCTACAATGAGCAGTTCTTC. This codes for CASRFSGRYSYNEQFF.

The sample holds many counts of this clonotype. V gene TRBV28 combines with J gene TRBJ1-2; D possibly corresponds to TRBD1 (5 bases). Germline values: CDR1 MDHEN, CDR2 SYDVKM. V lost 6 bases and J lost 1, with 18 bases in between. This CDR3 is built from 16 residues. As DNA, the CDR3 is TGTGCCAGCAGCTCCGATGGACACTGGTTTAACTATGGCTACACCTTC. Its protein is CASSSDGHWFNYGYTF.

The chain recombines TRBV19 with TRBJ1-5; 8 bases agree with TRBD1. Germline CDR1 reads LNHDA; CDR2 reads SQIVND (reference sequence). The CDR3 is 14 residues long. The trim removed 6 bases at V and 6 bases at J, leaving 7 bases unmatched. CDR3: CASRPGGSGQPQHF. The CDR3 nucleotides read TGTGCCAGTAGGCCAGGGGGCTCAGGTCAGCCCCAGCATTTT. Drawing the rest from reference TRBV19 and TRBJ1-5, the complete variable domain is DGGITQSPKYLFRKEGQNVTLSCEQNLNHDAMYWYRQDPGQGLRLIYYSQIVNDFQKGDIAEGYSVSREKKESFPLTVTSAQKNPTAFYLCASRPGGSGQPQHFGDGTRLSIL.

The chain is built from TRBV4-1 and TRBJ2-7; perhaps TRBD2 as D (5 bases). Germline loops: CDR1 MGHRA, CDR2 YSYEKL. The CDR3 is made up of 16 amino acids. V lost 0 bases and J lost 3, with 15 bases in between. The CDR3 region has the DNA TGCGCCAGCAGCCAAGAGATCCCGGAAGACTACTACGAGCAGTACTTC. It specifies CASSQEIPEDYYEQYF.

V usage is TRBV5-1 and J usage is TRBJ2-7, with 8 bases aligning to TRBD1. The length of the CDR3 is 12 residues. The V gene's germline CDR1 is SGHRS and CDR2 YFSETQ. V dropped 2 bases and J dropped 6; count of bases not matched to a gene: 1. The CDR3 DNA sequence: TGCGCCAGCAGCTTCACAGGGGGCGAGCAGTACTTC. It codes for CASSFTGGEQYF.

The table lists this clonotype with many counts. The rearrangement joins TRBV11-2 to TRBJ1-1; D gene ambiguous. The CDR3 consists of 14 residues. Germline lookup yields CDR1 SGHAT and CDR2 FQNNGV. The V gene lost 1 base and the J gene lost 1 base, with 7 bases spanning the gap. As DNA, the CDR3 is TGTGCCAGCAGCTTAGGGGTTACGAACACTGAAGCTTTCTTT. Amino acids: CASSLGVTNTEAFF.

This clonotype was seen at least ten times. The chain has TRBV20-1 and TRBJ2-5; 11 bases agree with TRBD2. The CDR3 runs 14 residues. The germline V gene encodes CDR1 DFQATT and CDR2 SNEGSKA (reference sequence). V dropped 3 bases and J dropped 5; count of bases not matched to a gene: 5. The CDR3 coding sequence is TGCAGTGCTAGGGCACTAGCGGGAGTGGAGACCCAGTACTTC. This encodes CSARALAGVETQYF.

This clonotype showed up just a few times. V is TRBV19 and J is TRBJ1-5; D unclear. The V end lost 2 bases, the J end lost 0 bases, and 11 bases lay between the germline ends. The CDR3 has 16 residues. CDR1 is LNHDA, CDR2 SQIVND, per germline (reference sequence). The CDR3 DNA sequence: TGTGCCAGTAGTATATTGGGGTCTTATAGCAATCAGCCCCAGCATTTT. Translated: CASSILGSYSNQPQHF.

This clonotype was detected a few times. This chain links TRBV7-9 with TRBJ2-2, with TRBD1 identical over 9 bases. The CDR3 totals 15 residues. Trimming took 0 bases from V and 6 from J; bases not matched to a gene: 2. Looked up from germline, CDR1 is SEHNR and CDR2 is FQNEAQ (reference sequence). The CDR3 is CASSLATGGPGELFF. As DNA, the CDR3 is TGTGCCAGCAGCTTAGCGACAGGGGGTCCCGGGGAGCTGTTTTTT.

This chain uses TRBV25-1 with TRBJ1-2; D unresolved. The CDR3 is made up of 13 amino acids. CDR1 is MGHDK, CDR2 SYGVNS, per germline. Trimming removed 3 bases at V and 2 bases at J, with 7 bases between. The CDR3 DNA reads as TGTGCCAGCAGTGATCCCGAAAACTATGGCTACACCTTC. It translates to CASSDPENYGYTF.

This clonotype was detected ten times or more. This chain connects TRBV12-3 or TRBV12-4 to TRBJ2-3; D not resolved. This CDR3 spans 13 amino acids. Trimming shortened V by 5 bases and J by 8 bases, and 14 bases separated the two germline ends. The CDR3 sequence is CASSPADWATQYF. DNA of the CDR3: TGTGCCAGCAGTCCCGCTGATTGGGCTACGCAGTATTTT.

This clonotype was seen many times. The chain employs TRBV20-1 and TRBJ2-7; D might be TRBD2 (6 bases). Between the trimmed V and J ends, which lost 6 bases and 0 bases, there was a span of 18 bases. Germline V gives CDR1 DFQATT, CDR2 SNEGSKA (reference sequence). The CDR3 runs 15 residues. In nucleotides, the CDR3 is TGCAGTGCCACCCTTGGCGGGATCTCCTCCTACGAGCAGTACTTC. This codes for CSATLGGISSYEQYF.

This clonotype was recorded many times. The chain links TRBV20-1 to TRBJ2-7, with 10 bases fitting TRBD2. The CDR3 has 14 residues. Trimming took 6 bases from V and 9 from J; bases not matched to a gene: 14. CDR1 and CDR2 (germline): DFQATT, SNEGSKA (reference sequence). CDR3 sequence reads: CSAHRTSGLSGQYF. The CDR3 DNA reads as TGCAGTGCCCATAGGACTAGCGGACTGTCGGGGCAGTACTTC.

This clonotype was seen more than once but under ten times. The chain recombines TRBV24-1 with TRBJ2-7, with D tentatively TRBD1 (5 bases). Between the trimmed V and J ends, which lost 9 bases and 2 bases, there was a span of 13 bases. This CDR3 is 13 amino acids long. Germline CDR1 is KGHDR and CDR2 is SFDVKD. CDR3 protein: CATSPAGTYEQYF. CDR3 sequence (DNA): TGTGCCACCTCTCCGGCAGGGACCTACGAGCAGTACTTC.

This clonotype was seen ten or more times. The V gene is TRBV3-1, the J gene TRBJ2-3; 16 nucleotides agree with TRBD2. The CDR3 extends over 17 amino acids. V was clipped by 4 bases and J by 7 bases; unmatched bases: 8. Germline CDR1 and CDR2: LGHDT and YNNKEL (reference sequence). CDR3 sequence reads: CASSRSGTSGGGYTQYF. CDR3 nucleotides: TGTGCCAGCAGCCGGTCCGGGACTAGCGGGGGGGGTTATACGCAGTATTTT.

The chain couples TRBV19 to TRBJ2-1, with D perhaps TRBD1 (6 bases). There are 15 residues in the CDR3. V was cut by 4 bases and J by 1 base, with 11 bases left in between. Looked up from germline, CDR1 is LNHDA and CDR2 is SQIVND (reference sequence). CDR3 coding DNA: TGTGCCAGTAGTAGGCAGACAGGTTCCTACAATGAGCAGTTCTTC. Amino acid sequence: CASSRQTGSYNEQFF. The full variable domain, with the rest looked up from reference TRBV19 and TRBJ2-1, is DGGITQSPKYLFRKEGQNVTLSCEQNLNHDAMYWYRQDPGQGLRLIYYSQIVNDFQKGDIAEGYSVSREKKESFPLTVTSAQKNPTAFYLCASSRQTGSYNEQFFGPGTRLTVL.

At least ten counts were recorded for this clonotype. The rearrangement joins TRBV7-8 to TRBJ2-1; 7 nucleotides match TRBD2. Per the germline V gene, CDR1 is SGHVS and CDR2 is FQNEAQ. The trim removed 3 bases at V and 5 bases at J, leaving 16 bases unmatched. CDR3 length: 18 residues. Here the CDR3 reads CASSFPLEAGLEDNEQFF. DNA for the CDR3: TGTGCCAGCAGCTTCCCGTTAGAAGCGGGATTAGAGGACAATGAGCAGTTCTTC.

This clonotype was observed at least ten times. The V gene is TRBV11-2, the J gene TRBJ2-5, with a weak D call TRBD1 (5 bases). This CDR3 contains 16 residues. Germline CDR1 and CDR2: SGHAT and FQNNGV. Trimming left V 1 base short and J 1 base short, with 13 bases between. The CDR3 reads CASSLVPSTAQETQYF. DNA for the CDR3: TGTGCCAGCAGCTTAGTCCCTTCGACAGCCCAAGAGACCCAGTACTTC.

In its sample, this clonotype was seen a few times. The rearrangement links TRBV5-6 to TRBJ2-2, with TRBD2 matching 12 bases. Trimming at V came to 0 bases and at J to 4 bases, leaving 7 bases not matched to a gene. The CDR3 is 18 amino acids. The germline V gene encodes CDR1 SGHDT and CDR2 YYEEEE. CDR3 amino acids: CASSLALAGGAATGELFF. Here the CDR3 DNA reads TGTGCCAGCAGCTTGGCCCTAGCGGGAGGGGCGGCCACCGGGGAGCTGTTTTTT.

This clonotype was counted between two and nine times. V usage is TRBV19 and J usage is TRBJ2-7, with TRBD2 as a possible D gene (5 bases). The germline V gene has CDR1 LNHDA and CDR2 SQIVND (reference sequence). The CDR3 has 12 amino acids. V lost 4 bases and J lost 5, with 9 bases in between. CDR3 coding DNA: TGTGCCAGTAGTACACCGGGGAACGAGCAGTACTTC. It codes for CASSTPGNEQYF.

In its sample, this clonotype was seen many times. The gene calls are TRBV15 and TRBJ2-7; 10 positions agree with TRBD2. The V gene end was trimmed by 1 base and the J gene end by 4 bases; junction bases not matched to a gene: 7. Germline loops: CDR1 LNHNV, CDR2 YYDKDF (reference sequence). This CDR3 spans 16 amino acids. CDR3 region: CATSRAERGGVYEQYF. The CDR3 DNA is TGTGCCACCAGCAGAGCTGAGCGGGGGGGCGTTTACGAGCAGTACTTC.